This T cell receptor (beta chain) was sequenced in a study of cytomegalovirus exposure and HLA in healthy donors. Study-level information: Among roughly 180 million T cells, an earlier analysis found around 100 million unique TCR beta sequences.

Study observations and caveats: Earlier analysis found most TCR beta V segments productive about 90% or about 30% of the time. Presence/absence analyses took donor sequencing depth as roughly uniform.

Regarding this clone: Its target is unknown.

PCR amplification relied on 60 Vbeta primers (plus 13 Jbeta primers). Libraries were prepared by immunoSEQ multiplex PCR; TCRdb keeps only in-frame clonotypes and omits some of them. Of some 150,000 clones in the sample, over 60% are singletons; the top ten hold around 1.5%. The CDR3 covers 14 residues. Germline V CDR1 and CDR2: MDHEN, SYDVKM. All the people who gave samples were healthy bone marrow donors. This receptor was taken from a female donor in good health and CMV-seronegative. The sample consisted of PBMCs. The V gene is TRBV28, the J gene TRBJ2-5; D is uncertain. The J call may be faulty, since TRBJ2-7 better matches the DNA end. CDR3 nucleotides: TGTGCCAGCAGCAAAGACGAGGTTACCTACGAGCAGTACTTC. Translation gives CASSKDEVTYEQYF.